This T cell receptor beta chain originates from a study of blood T cell repertoires in COVID-19. Study as a whole: PBMCs, B-cell-depleted T cells, or T cells were the source of the cDNA or gDNA that made up the material.

Only in-frame clones appear in the TCRdb table, and some are missing; sequencing was by immunoSEQ multiplex PCR. This table holds tens of thousands of clones, 75% to 90% found once. The CDR3 length is 18 residues. Unmatched junction bases numbered 6, after V lost 3 bases and J lost 0 bases. CDR1 and CDR2 (germline): MNHNS, SASEGT. The chain couples TRBV6-1 to TRBJ1-5; 12 bases align to TRBD1. This TCR came from a woman aged 80 or over with acute or convalescent COVID-19. The sequencing input was peripheral blood. The CDR3 DNA reads as TGTGCCAGCAGTGAGGGACAGGGGGCGTTCTATAGCAATCAGCCCCAGCATTTT. This codes for CASSEGQGAFYSNQPQHF.